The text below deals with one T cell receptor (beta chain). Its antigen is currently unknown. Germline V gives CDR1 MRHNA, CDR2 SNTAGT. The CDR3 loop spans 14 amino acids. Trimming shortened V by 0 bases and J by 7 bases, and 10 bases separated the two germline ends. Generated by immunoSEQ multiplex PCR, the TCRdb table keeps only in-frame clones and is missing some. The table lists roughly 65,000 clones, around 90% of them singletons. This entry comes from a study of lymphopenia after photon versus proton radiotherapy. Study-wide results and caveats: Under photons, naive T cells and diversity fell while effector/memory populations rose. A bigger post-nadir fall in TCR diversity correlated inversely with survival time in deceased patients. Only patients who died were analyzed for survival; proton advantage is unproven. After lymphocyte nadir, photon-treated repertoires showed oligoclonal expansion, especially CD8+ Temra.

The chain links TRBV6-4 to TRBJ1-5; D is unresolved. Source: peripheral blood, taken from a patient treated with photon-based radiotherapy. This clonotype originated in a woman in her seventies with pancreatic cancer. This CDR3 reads CASSDSGFGQPQHF. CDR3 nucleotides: TGTGCCAGCAGTGACTCAGGGTTTGGACAGCCCCAGCATTTT.